The 21 T cell receptor beta chains below come from one sample, sequenced in a study of blood T cell repertoires in COVID-19. Libraries were prepared by immunoSEQ multiplex PCR; TCRdb keeps only in-frame clonotypes and omits some of them. The repertoire holds 150,000 to 250,000 clones, approximately 84% seen once, with approximately 6.9% in the top ten. Sequencing input: peripheral blood. The receptors shown here come from a human donor with acute or convalescent COVID-19. The donor label of this sample is uncertain.

The chain uses TRBV19 and TRBJ2-5, with 14 bases identical to TRBD2. Per germline, CDR1 LNHDA and CDR2 SQIVND (reference sequence). The CDR3 consists of 18 residues. V lost 5 bases to trimming and J lost 4 bases; unmatched junction nucleotides: 12. The CDR3 region has the DNA TGTGCCAGTAGTCCCCGGAGACTAGCGGGAGGGCCCCGAGAGACCCAGTACTTC. The encoded protein is CASSPRRLAGGPRETQYF.

The J gene is TRBJ2-7, the V gene TRBV5-4, with TRBD1 matching over 7 bases. The CDR3 spans 13 residues. Per germline, CDR1 SGHNT and CDR2 YYREEE (reference sequence). The junction had 4 bases not matched to a gene; V was cut back by 0 bases and J by 7 bases. As DNA, the CDR3 is TGTGCCAGCAGCTTGGATTTACAGGGGGAGCAGTACTTC. Translated: CASSLDLQGEQYF.

The chain couples TRBV28 to TRBJ1-5, with TRBD1 identical over 7 bases. This CDR3 contains 14 residues. V trimming: 6 bases; J trimming: 1 base; junction bases outside the gene matches: 3. Germline V CDR1 and CDR2: MDHEN, SYDVKM. The CDR3 DNA reads TGTGCCAGCAGAAACAGGGGAAGCAATCAGCCCCAGCATTTT. Translation: CASRNRGSNQPQHF.

The chain combines TRBV25-1 with TRBJ1-4, with a possible D match to TRBD1 (6 bases). V lost 4 bases, J lost 8 bases, and 14 bases lay in between. From germline, CDR1 is MGHDK and CDR2 SYGVNS. CDR3 length: 14 amino acids. As DNA, the CDR3 is TGTGCCAGCAGTGGGGGGCAGGGAATAGAAAAACTGTTTTTT. This translates into CASSGGQGIEKLFF.

The chain is built from TRBV7-3 and TRBJ2-5, with TRBD1 as a possible D gene (5 bases). The CDR3 sequence is 15 residues long. V was cut by 5 bases and J by 0 bases, with 13 bases left in between. The germline V gene encodes CDR1 SGHTA and CDR2 FQGTGA. The CDR3 loop reads CASSTGRGNQETQYF. The CDR3 DNA reads TGTGCCAGCAGCACGGGTAGGGGCAACCAAGAGACCCAGTACTTC.

The rearrangement links TRBV29-1 to TRBJ2-7; 9 bases are a match to TRBD1. The CDR3 covers 12 residues. Per germline, CDR1 SQVTM and CDR2 ANQGSEA. Trimming at V came to 6 bases and at J to 3 bases, leaving 3 bases not matched to a gene. CDR3 residues: CSVGTGYYEQYF. CDR3 nucleotides: TGCAGCGTCGGGACAGGGTACTACGAGCAGTACTTC.

This clone was seen once. The chain is built from TRBV4-3 and TRBJ2-5, with D maybe TRBD2 (6 bases). Germline lookup yields CDR1 LGHNA and CDR2 YSLEER. Trimming removed 2 bases from V and 0 bases from J, with 13 bases in between. CDR3 size: 16 residues. CDR3 sequence reads: CASSQSLAVYQETQYF. The CDR3 region has the DNA TGCGCCAGCAGCCAATCCTTAGCGGTTTACCAAGAGACCCAGTACTTC.

This clone is a singleton in its sample. V and J are TRBV5-4 and TRBJ2-2, with D perhaps TRBD1 (6 bases). From germline, CDR1 is SGHNT and CDR2 YYREEE (reference sequence). The CDR3 is made up of 14 amino acids. Trimming cost V 4 bases and J 2 bases, with 9 bases left between them. CDR3 in amino acids: CASSGGGNTGELFF. CDR3 nucleotide sequence: TGTGCCAGCAGCGGGGGCGGAAACACCGGGGAGCTGTTTTTT.

This chain connects TRBV4-2 to TRBJ2-1; 8 bases agree with TRBD2. Unmatched junction bases numbered 6, after V lost 2 bases and J lost 0 bases. Looked up from germline, CDR1 is LGHNA and CDR2 is YNFKEQ. The CDR3 loop spans 17 amino acids. CDR3 sequence: CASSQHTSGSSYNEQFF. The CDR3, as DNA: TGTGCCAGCAGCCAACACACTAGCGGCAGCTCCTACAATGAGCAGTTCTTC.

A few counts support this clone. The V call is TRBV27, the J call TRBJ2-1; TRBD2 matches 9 bases. The junction had 10 bases not matched to a gene; V was cut back by 8 bases and J by 2 bases. CDR3 length: 16 amino acids. The germline CDR1 and CDR2 sequences are MNHEY and SMNVEV (reference sequence). The CDR3 coding sequence is TGTGCCAGCGGCCCCCCGGGACTAGCCACCTACAATGAGCAGTTCTTC. It yields the protein CASGPPGLATYNEQFF.

The CDR3 DNA reads TGCGCCAGCAGCCGTGGACAGGGGGCGGATGAGCAGTTCTTC. Translating gives CASSRGQGADEQFF. The chain combines TRBV5-1 with TRBJ2-1; 11 nucleotides match TRBD1. The CDR3 runs 14 residues. CDR1 is SGHRS and CDR2 is YFSETQ in the germline V gene. With V trimmed by 4 bases and J by 8 bases, 5 bases remained unmatched.

The chain joins TRBV19 to TRBJ2-1; D may be TRBD1 (5 bases). The CDR3 runs 17 residues. The germline gives CDR1 LNHDA, CDR2 SQIVND (reference sequence). Trimming left V 2 bases short and J 3 bases short, with 17 bases between. CDR3 in DNA: TGTGCCAGTAGTATAAATGGTCTCGCAAGGGGCTACAATGAGCAGTTCTTC. It translates to CASSINGLARGYNEQFF.

The V and J genes are TRBV5-8 and TRBJ1-5, with no clear D. Germline CDR1 and CDR2: SGHTS and YDEGEE. This CDR3 is built from 14 residues. Trimming left V 3 bases short and J 0 bases short, with 7 bases between. CDR3 sequence: CASSSYNSNQPQHF. Here the CDR3 DNA reads TGTGCCAGCAGCTCTTATAATAGCAATCAGCCCCAGCATTTT.

The V gene is TRBV18, the J gene TRBJ2-5; the D gene is possibly TRBD2 (5 bases). This CDR3 region has 12 residues. V was clipped by 3 bases and J by 5 bases, with 7 bases between them. Looked up from germline, CDR1 is KGHSH and CDR2 is LQKENI. CDR3 residues: CASSPTGETQYF. The CDR3 DNA follows: TGTGCCAGCTCACCCACGGGGGAGACCCAGTACTTC.

The J gene is TRBJ1-2, the V gene TRBV9, with a weak D call TRBD1 (6 bases). The germline CDR1 and CDR2 sequences are SGDLS and YYNGEE. The length of the CDR3 is 14 residues. Trimming cost V 0 bases and J 6 bases, with 12 bases left between them. The CDR3 sequence: CASSVAFRGNGYTF. DNA for the CDR3: TGTGCCAGCAGCGTAGCTTTCAGGGGAAATGGCTACACCTTC.

The V and J genes are TRBV6-4 and TRBJ2-1; D unresolved. Trimming removed 2 bases from V and 5 bases from J, with 10 bases in between. Per the germline V gene, CDR1 is MRHNA and CDR2 is SNTAGT. This CDR3 is built from 14 residues. This CDR3 reads CASSDRGVNNEQFF. In nucleotides, the CDR3 is TGTGCCAGCAGTGACCGCGGAGTAAACAATGAGCAGTTCTTC.

This sequence joins TRBV27 and TRBJ1-5, with D perhaps TRBD1 (6 bases). V was shortened by 5 bases and J by 2 bases, with 19 bases between the two germline ends. There are 17 residues in the CDR3. The V gene's germline CDR1 is MNHEY and CDR2 SMNVEV (reference sequence). CDR3 bases: TGTGCCAGCAGTCCCATCTCCGGGACATTGGGCAATCAGCCCCAGCATTTT. Its translation is CASSPISGTLGNQPQHF.

The rearrangement joins TRBV7-2 to TRBJ1-6; D possibly corresponds to TRBD1 (5 bases). CDR1 and CDR2 (germline): SGHTA, FQGNSA. With 5 bases removed from V and 9 bases from J, the gap between germline ends came to 20 bases. The CDR3 loop spans 16 amino acids. The CDR3 protein is CASSPNSGTAGSPLHF. The CDR3 bases are TGTGCCAGCAGCCCTAATTCCGGGACTGCGGGTTCACCCCTCCACTTT.

The rearrangement links TRBV9 to TRBJ2-2; 8 bases are shared with TRBD1. Germline V CDR1 and CDR2: SGDLS, YYNGEE. The CDR3 runs 15 residues. The V segment lost 3 bases and the J segment 6 bases; nucleotides outside the gene matches: 7. The CDR3 bases are TGTGCCAGCAGCGCCCGGACAGGGATCGCCGGGGAGCTGTTTTTT. Its translation is CASSARTGIAGELFF.

V usage is TRBV5-1 and J usage is TRBJ2-7; tentative D call: TRBD1 (6 bases). The CDR3 covers 14 residues. V was shortened by 4 bases and J by 3 bases, with 14 bases between the two germline ends. Germline CDR1 SGHRS, CDR2 YFSETQ. The CDR3, as DNA: TGCGCCAGCAGCACCTCGGAAGGGGGCTACGAGCAGTACTTC. Residues: CASSTSEGGYEQYF.

This sequence joins TRBV11-2 and TRBJ1-2; tentative D call: TRBD1 (6 bases). The V end lost 1 base, the J end lost 4 bases, and 10 bases lay between the germline ends. The CDR3 runs to 14 residues. Germline CDR1 and CDR2: SGHAT and FQNNGV. As DNA, the CDR3 is TGTGCCAGCAGCTTAGGGGGAGGGGGCTATGGCTACACCTTC. It codes for CASSLGGGGYGYTF. The full variable domain, its missing parts supplied by reference TRBV11-2 and TRBJ1-2, is EAGVAQSPRYKIIEKRQSVAFWCNPISGHATLYWYQQILGQGPKLLIQFQNNGVVDDSQLPKDRFSAERLKGVDSTLKIQPAKLEDSAVYLCASSLGGGGYGYTFGSGTRLTVV.